The rows below give T cell receptor beta chains drawn from one sample of a study of cytomegalovirus exposure and HLA in healthy donors. Some clones are missing from TCRdb's copy, which holds only in-frame ones; the method was immunoSEQ multiplex PCR. The table shows about 150,000 clones, with about 94% occurring only once. Sequencing was performed on PBMCs. Source of these receptors: a man between 18 and 29 years old in good health and CMV-seropositive. CDR3s include the opening cysteine and the closing phenylalanine or tryptophan. The order of the fields is clone size, D gene, V gene, J gene, CDR3 protein, CDR3 DNA. The D gene is left open where the match is weak. Clone size is given for some rows only: seen once, a few or many times, or a class if the clone is expanded.

NA	NA	TRBV5-1	TRBJ1-4	CASSLGRGNEKLFF	TGCGCCAGCAGCTTGGGCAGGGGAAATGAAAAACTGTTTTTT
NA	NA	TRBV5-1	TRBJ1-4	CASSLNGDEKLFF	TGCGCCAGCAGCTTGAATGGAGATGAAAAACTGTTTTTT
few	NA	TRBV28	TRBJ2-7	CASSLSFFSSYEQYF	TGTGCCAGCAGTTTATCGTTTTTTAGCTCCTACGAGCAGTACTTC
NA	TRBD2	TRBV2	TRBJ2-3	CASSWDSGTSGSTDTQYF	TGTGCCAGCAGTTGGGACTCAGGGACTAGCGGTAGCACAGATACGCAGTATTTT
NA	TRBD2	TRBV30	TRBJ2-3	CARASGNRADTQYF	TGTGCCCGGGCAAGCGGGAATCGCGCAGATACGCAGTATTTT
NA	TRBD1	TRBV6-6	TRBJ1-5	CASREQGATEQPQHF	TGTGCCAGCAGAGAGCAGGGGGCGACCGAACAGCCCCAGCATTTT
NA	NA	TRBV5-6	TRBJ2-7	CASSLGSNEQYF	TGTGCCAGCAGCTTGGGTTCTAACGAGCAGTACTTC
NA	TRBD1	TRBV28	TRBJ1-2	CASKTDRGGYGYTF	TGTGCCAGCAAGACGGACAGGGGAGGCTATGGCTACACCTTC
NA	TRBD1	TRBV5-1	TRBJ2-7	CASSLGQGEQYF	TGCGCCAGCAGCCTAGGACAGGGGGAGCAGTACTTC
NA	TRBD2	TRBV5-4	TRBJ2-5	CASSHRTSGRKTQYF	TGTGCCAGCAGCCACCGGACTAGCGGGAGAAAGACCCAGTACTTC
NA	NA	TRBV6-5	TRBJ1-2	CASSFRVNYGYTF	TGTGCCAGCAGTTTCAGGGTTAACTATGGCTACACCTTC
NA	TRBD2	TRBV4-2	TRBJ2-3	CASSPSSGIGTDTQYF	TGTGCCAGCAGTCCTTCTAGCGGGATAGGGACAGATACGCAGTATTTT
NA	TRBD2	TRBV9	TRBJ2-1	CASSRGGSNYNEQFF	TGTGCCAGCAGCCGCGGGGGGTCCAACTACAATGAGCAGTTCTTC
NA	TRBD1	TRBV2	TRBJ2-2	CASSSDRGSTGELFF	TGTGCCAGCAGTTCGGACAGGGGCAGTACCGGGGAGCTGTTTTTT
NA	TRBD1	TRBV5-6	TRBJ2-2	CASSLFVRQGSTGELFF	TGTGCCAGCAGCTTGTTTGTCCGACAGGGAAGCACCGGGGAGCTGTTTTTT
NA	TRBD1	TRBV2	TRBJ2-3	CASSPGTGKYF	TGTGCCAGCAGTCCCGGGACAGGGAAGTATTTT
NA	NA	TRBV14	TRBJ2-5	CASSPIVGQGGDYQETQYF	TGTGCCAGCAGCCCCATAGTCGGACAGGGAGGGGACTACCAAGAGACCCAGTACTTC
NA	TRBD1	TRBV28	TRBJ1-1	CASSSSGTGPNTEAFF	TGTGCCAGCAGCTCCTCCGGGACAGGGCCCAACACTGAAGCTTTCTTT
NA	TRBD2	TRBV18	TRBJ2-5	CASSPTRTSGGETQYF	TGTGCCAGCTCACCAACCCGGACTAGCGGGGGAGAGACCCAGTACTTC
NA	NA	TRBV7-2	TRBJ2-7	CASSTRSGLSYEQYF	TGTGCCAGCAGCACGCGATCAGGGCTCTCCTACGAGCAGTACTTC
NA	NA	TRBV25-1	TRBJ2-1	CASSEYFRSQGDNEQFF	TGTGCCAGCAGTGAATATTTCCGGTCCCAGGGTGACAATGAGCAGTTCTTC
NA	NA	TRBV2	TRBJ1-1	CASRANTGTEAFF	TGTGCCAGCAGGGCCAACACGGGCACTGAAGCTTTCTTT
NA	TRBD2	TRBV5-1	TRBJ2-2	CASSFGTSGRNTGELFF	TGCGCCAGCAGCTTCGGGACTAGCGGGAGAAACACCGGGGAGCTGTTTTTT
NA	NA	TRBV6-4	TRBJ2-1	CASSDSPDFDEQFF	TGTGCCAGCAGTGACTCGCCAGACTTCGATGAGCAGTTCTTC